These 20 T cell receptor beta chains share one sample of origin, sequenced in a study of beta chain features in type 1 diabetes. General study points: TCRB CDR3s from Type 1 diabetes patients were moderately but significantly shorter in all four CD4+ subsets.

As every portion of the isolated RNA was reverse transcribed, the sequencing read expressed TCRB transcripts. The repertoire was sequenced with immunoSEQ multiplex PCR; TCRdb's copy has only in-frame clones and lacks some. The sample consists of some 330,000 clones, over 9.5% of them appearing once. For these receptors, no antigen is known. Source material: naive CD4+ T cells from blood. These receptors were taken from a young woman with type 1 diabetes.

This clone was counted only a few times. This chain connects TRBV7-2 to TRBJ2-6; D is unresolved. Germline V lookup: CDR1 SGHTA, CDR2 FQGNSA. The V end lost 5 bases, the J end lost 0 bases, and 8 bases lay between the germline ends. The CDR3 length is 15 residues. Here the CDR3 reads CASSLQVSGANVLTF. The CDR3 DNA reads TGTGCCAGCAGCCTCCAGGTCTCTGGGGCCAACGTCCTGACTTTC.

CDR3 residues: CASSLNRGDTEAFF. CDR3 nucleotides: TGTGCCAGCAGCTTAAACAGGGGGGACACTGAAGCTTTCTTT. The chain combines TRBV7-2 with TRBJ1-1; 8 nucleotides agree with TRBD1. The CDR3 runs 14 residues. From germline, CDR1 is SGHTA and CDR2 FQGNSA. J lost 3 bases, V lost 2 bases, and 2 bases had no gene match.

A few counts support this clone. The chain links TRBV5-4 to TRBJ1-1; 7 bases agree with TRBD1. The CDR3 totals 14 residues. V lost 4 bases, J lost 4 bases, and 7 bases stayed unmatched. CDR1 is SGHNT and CDR2 is YYREEE in the germline V gene (reference sequence). The DNA for the CDR3 is TGTGCCAGCAGCCTGGGACAGCAGGGCACTGAAGCTTTCTTT. Translated, it gives CASSLGQQGTEAFF.

The CDR3 loop is CASSPGIFSNQPQHF. In nucleotides, the CDR3 is TGTGCCAGCAGCCCCGGGATCTTTAGCAATCAGCCCCAGCATTTT. The chain links TRBV7-2 to TRBJ1-5, with no clear D. In germline, CDR1 is SGHTA, CDR2 FQGNSA. The CDR3 has 15 residues. Trimming stripped 5 bases from V and 0 bases from J, with 11 bases between.

The table lists this clone with a few counts. J is TRBJ2-3 and V is TRBV7-9, with D maybe TRBD2 (5 bases). The germline gives CDR1 SEHNR, CDR2 FQNEAQ (reference sequence). Trimming removed 2 bases at V and 2 bases at J, with 8 bases between. The CDR3 loop spans 14 amino acids. The CDR3, as DNA: TGTGCCAGCAGCTTACGAGGGTTCACAGATACGCAGTATTTT. Residues: CASSLRGFTDTQYF.

The chain uses TRBV9 and TRBJ2-2, with 7 bases matching TRBD1. From germline, CDR1 is SGDLS and CDR2 YYNGEE. CDR3 length: 15 residues. The V gene end was trimmed by 4 bases and the J gene end by 3 bases; junction bases not matched to a gene: 6. CDR3 DNA: TGTGCCAGCAGCTCGGGCACAGGGGACACCGGGGAGCTGTTTTTT. Amino acids: CASSSGTGDTGELFF.

This chain uses TRBV5-1 with TRBJ2-1, with 7 positions matching TRBD2. The CDR3 sequence is 14 residues long. Germline V CDR1 and CDR2: SGHRS, YFSETQ. The V and J ends lost 1 base and 5 bases, in that order; junction bases with no gene match: 3. The CDR3 reads CASSLTSANNEQFF. CDR3 DNA sequence: TGCGCCAGCAGCTTGACTAGCGCAAACAATGAGCAGTTCTTC.

The table lists this clone with a few counts. This chain joins TRBV18 and TRBJ2-3; D gene unclear. Germline CDR1 is KGHSH and CDR2 is LQKENI. V lost 1 base and J lost 4, with 6 bases in between. This CDR3 has 13 amino acids. DNA for the CDR3: TGTGCCAGCTCACCACGTGCGGCAGATACGCAGTATTTT. This codes for CASSPRAADTQYF.

This clone showed up just a few times. This rearrangement joins TRBV5-1 to TRBJ2-5; D may be TRBD2 (5 bases). Per the germline V gene, CDR1 is SGHRS and CDR2 is YFSETQ. This CDR3 has 15 residues. V was clipped by 0 bases and J by 3 bases, with 12 bases between them. CDR3 residues: CASSLGGAAEETQYF. The CDR3 DNA is TGCGCCAGCAGCTTGGGGGGAGCCGCCGAAGAGACCCAGTACTTC.

V is TRBV5-1 and J is TRBJ2-1; 7 bases are a match to TRBD1. From germline, CDR1 is SGHRS and CDR2 YFSETQ. The CDR3 consists of 14 residues. Trimming at V came to 0 bases and at J to 8 bases, leaving 5 bases not matched to a gene. The DNA of the CDR3 is TGCGCCAGCAGCTTGGCCATCGGACAGGATGAGCAGTTCTTC. Its protein product is CASSLAIGQDEQFF.

The V call is TRBV7-2, the J call TRBJ1-5; 10 bases align to TRBD1. Germline values: CDR1 SGHTA, CDR2 FQGNSA. The J segment lost 5 bases and the V segment lost 6 bases, leaving 7 bases of the junction unmatched. The CDR3 consists of 15 residues. CDR3 sequence (DNA): TGTGCCAGCAGTCCGGGGACAGGGGAGTATCAGCCCCAGCATTTT. This sequence encodes CASSPGTGEYQPQHF. The full variable domain, with the rest looked up from reference TRBV7-2 and TRBJ1-5, is GAGVSQSPSNKVTEKGKDVELRCDPISGHTALYWYRQSLGQGLEFLIYFQGNSAPDKSGLPSDRFSAERTGGSVSTLTIQRTQQEDSAVYLCASSPGTGEYQPQHFGDGTRLSIL.

The rearrangement uses TRBV2 and TRBJ2-1; possibly TRBD1 for D (5 bases). This CDR3 has 13 amino acids. Per germline, CDR1 SNHLY and CDR2 FYNNEI. Trimming took 11 bases from V and 5 from J, leaving 16 bases between them. CDR3 bases: TGTGCCGTACGCCGGTGGGGCAACAATGAGCAGTTCTTC. This encodes CAVRRWGNNEQFF.

The CDR3 protein is CASTGDGANVLTF. The CDR3 DNA follows: TGTGCCAGCACCGGAGACGGGGCCAACGTCCTGACTTTC. The chain combines TRBV28 with TRBJ2-6; D call uncertain. V gave up 7 bases and J gave up 4 bases, with 8 bases separating them. The length of the CDR3 is 13 residues. Per the germline V gene, CDR1 is MDHEN and CDR2 is SYDVKM. The complete variable domain, with remaining parts taken from reference TRBV28 and TRBJ2-6, reads DVKVTQSSRYLVKRTGEKVFLECVQDMDHENMFWYRQDPGLGLRLIYFSYDVKMKEKGDIPEGYSVSREKKERFSLILESASTNQTSMYLCASTGDGANVLTFGAGSRLTVL.

This clone turned up a few times. This sequence joins TRBV28 and TRBJ2-1; D is ambiguous. CDR1 is MDHEN, CDR2 SYDVKM, per germline. The V end lost 6 bases, the J end lost 7 bases, and 4 bases lay between the germline ends. CDR3 size: 10 residues. In DNA, the CDR3 is TGTGCCAGCAGGCTAAATGAGCAGTTCTTC. Protein sequence: CASRLNEQFF.

The V call is TRBV5-1, the J call TRBJ1-1; D may be TRBD1 (5 bases). From germline, CDR1 is SGHRS and CDR2 YFSETQ. CDR3 length: 13 amino acids. Trimming cost V 2 bases and J 4 bases, with 9 bases left between them. This CDR3 reads CASSFRGGTEAFF. The CDR3 DNA is TGCGCCAGCAGCTTTAGGGGAGGCACTGAAGCTTTCTTT.

This clone has a handful of counts. V and J are TRBV19 and TRBJ2-7; TRBD2 aligns across 8 bases. Trimming removed 3 bases from V and 5 bases from J; junction bases left unmatched: 6. This CDR3 region has 14 residues. Germline V gene data show CDR1 as LNHDA and CDR2 as SQIVND (reference sequence). The CDR3 reads CASSIRGGIHEQYF. The DNA for the CDR3 is TGTGCCAGTAGTATTCGGGGGGGAATACACGAGCAGTACTTC.

The genes are TRBV4-3 and TRBJ1-1; possible D gene TRBD1, 6 bases. V was clipped by 1 base and J by 1 base, with 10 bases between them. The CDR3 loop spans 15 amino acids. The germline CDR1 and CDR2 sequences are LGHNA and YSLEER. CDR3: CASSQALTGNTEAFF. The CDR3 DNA sequence: TGCGCCAGCAGCCAAGCCCTGACAGGGAACACTGAAGCTTTCTTT.

This clone has only a few counts. The gene calls are TRBV28 and TRBJ1-1; TRBD1 might be the D (6 bases). This CDR3 is built from 14 residues. V was clipped by 2 bases and J by 6 bases, with 13 bases between them. Per the germline V gene, CDR1 is MDHEN and CDR2 is SYDVKM. The CDR3 coding sequence is TGTGCCAGCAGTTTAACAACAGGGAAGGCTGAAGCTTTCTTT. It translates to CASSLTTGKAEAFF.

The chain's CDR3 is CASSHRVYNEQFF. CDR3 in DNA: TGTGCCAGCAGCCATAGAGTCTACAATGAGCAGTTCTTC. The chain couples TRBV14 to TRBJ2-1; D not resolved. Trimming removed 3 bases from V and 3 bases from J, with 6 bases in between. CDR1 is SGHDN and CDR2 is FVKESK in the germline V gene. The CDR3 totals 13 residues.

Only a few counts were recorded for this clone. The chain is built from TRBV7-2 and TRBJ1-2; TRBD1 agrees at 7 bases. V lost 11 bases, J lost 5 bases, and 23 bases stayed unmatched. This CDR3 contains 17 residues. The germline V gene encodes CDR1 SGHTA and CDR2 FQGNSA. CDR3 sequence (DNA): TGTGCCGCGGAGAGGACAGGCCCCCCGACGCCCGATTATGGCTACACCTTC. This codes for CAAERTGPPTPDYGYTF.